The 23 T cell receptor beta chains below come from one sample, sequenced in a study of blood T cell repertoires in COVID-19. Sequenced by immunoSEQ multiplex PCR; TCRdb stores in-frame clones only, minus some. The table includes over 250,000 clones, 88% detected once. Input material: PBMCs or T cells enriched from blood (not recorded which). These receptors came from a woman aged 50 to 60 who had recovered from COVID-19.

V and J are TRBV27 and TRBJ2-1; 8 bases align to TRBD2. CDR1 is MNHEY and CDR2 is SMNVEV in the germline V gene (reference sequence). The CDR3 loop spans 15 amino acids. V gave up 6 bases and J gave up 1 base; unmatched junction bases: 5. The CDR3 nucleotides read TGTGCCAGCAGGAAAGCGGGAGCATCCTACAATGAGCAGTTCTTC. This encodes CASRKAGASYNEQFF.

J is TRBJ2-2 and V is TRBV5-1; D is possibly TRBD1 (8 bases). The CDR3 has 16 residues. V gave up 3 bases and J gave up 0 bases, with 12 bases separating them. Germline lookup yields CDR1 SGHRS and CDR2 YFSETQ. The DNA for the CDR3 is TGCGCCAGCAGCTGGGAGGGACAGGCGAACACCGGGGAGCTGTTTTTT. Translation gives CASSWEGQANTGELFF.

The gene calls are TRBV2 and TRBJ2-3; 10 nucleotides align to TRBD1. The germline V gene has CDR1 SNHLY and CDR2 FYNNEI. The CDR3 length is 15 residues. After removal of 7 bases from V and 4 bases from J, the junction contained 8 bases not matched to a gene. The CDR3 coding sequence is TGTGCCAGCAAAAAAGACAGGGGGCGGGCAGATACGCAGTATTTT. Its translation is CASKKDRGRADTQYF.

The chain links TRBV6-5 to TRBJ2-7; 10 bases match TRBD1. V gave up 5 bases and J gave up 4 bases; unmatched junction bases: 8. CDR3 size: 15 residues. Germline CDR1 reads MNHEY; CDR2 reads SVGAGI. The CDR3: CASSRPGQGTYEQYF. CDR3 DNA sequence: TGTGCCAGCAGTCGGCCGGGACAGGGGACGTACGAGCAGTACTTC.

The genes are TRBV7-9 and TRBJ1-3; no definite D call. With 5 bases removed from V and 0 bases from J, the gap between germline ends came to 17 bases. The CDR3 contains 17 residues. Germline V lookup: CDR1 SEHNR, CDR2 FQNEAQ (reference sequence). The CDR3 spells CASSRHLPLNSGNTIYF. The CDR3 region has the DNA TGTGCCAGCAGCAGACACCTACCGCTCAACTCTGGAAACACCATATATTTT.

V gene TRBV5-4 combines with J gene TRBJ1-1, with TRBD1 as a possible D gene (6 bases). The CDR3 spans 14 residues. In germline, CDR1 is SGHNT, CDR2 YYREEE (reference sequence). V was clipped by 4 bases and J by 0 bases, with 10 bases between them. Here the CDR3 reads CASSPGHLNTEAFF. The CDR3 nucleotides read TGTGCCAGCAGCCCGGGACACCTGAACACTGAAGCTTTCTTT.

This clone was seen more than once but under ten times. The rearrangement links TRBV25-1 to TRBJ2-7; TRBD2 matches 7 bases. This CDR3 has 15 amino acids. The germline gives CDR1 MGHDK, CDR2 SYGVNS. V shed 7 bases and J 3 bases; nucleotides not matched to a gene: 12. CDR3: CASNDNMGGFYEQYF. DNA of the CDR3: TGTGCCAGCAACGATAACATGGGGGGGTTCTACGAGCAGTACTTC.

The chain carries TRBV4-1 and TRBJ2-1; D gene uncertain. CDR3 length: 13 residues. Germline CDR1 reads MGHRA; CDR2 reads YSYEKL. The V gene lost 0 bases and the J gene lost 10 bases, with 10 bases spanning the gap. The CDR3 nucleotides read TGCGCCAGCAGCCAAGACGGGTTAAGCGAGCAGTTCTTC. Its protein product is CASSQDGLSEQFF.

The chain couples TRBV25-1 to TRBJ1-4; D remains ambiguous. Germline loops: CDR1 MGHDK, CDR2 SYGVNS. The CDR3 is 15 residues long. Between the trimmed V and J ends, which lost 2 bases and 7 bases, there was a span of 14 bases. DNA of the CDR3: TGTGCCAGCAGTGAAGCGGGAGTTTCCAGTGAAAAACTGTTTTTT. As protein: CASSEAGVSSEKLFF. Full variable domain (outside the CDR3, taken from reference TRBV25-1 and TRBJ1-4): EADIYQTPRYLVIGTGKKITLECSQTMGHDKMYWYQQDPGMELHLIHYSYGVNSTEKGDLSSESTVSRIRTEHFPLTLESARPSHTSQYLCASSEAGVSSEKLFFGSGTQLSVL.

The genes are TRBV7-9 and TRBJ1-5; the match to TRBD1 covers 8 bases. Unmatched junction bases numbered 7, after V lost 4 bases and J lost 5 bases. The CDR3 has 15 amino acids. Germline V gene data show CDR1 as SEHNR and CDR2 as FQNEAQ (reference sequence). The CDR3 DNA reads as TGTGCCAGCAGCTCCCGCAGGGGGCGCGATCAGCCCCAGCATTTT. It specifies CASSSRRGRDQPQHF.

This clone was seen a single time. The gene calls are TRBV28 and TRBJ2-7; 12 bases agree with TRBD2. In germline, CDR1 is MDHEN, CDR2 SYDVKM. V lost 6 bases to trimming and J lost 7 bases; unmatched junction nucleotides: 10. The CDR3 runs to 15 residues. The CDR3 spells CASRPTSGSFFEQYF. The CDR3 DNA reads as TGTGCCAGCAGGCCGACTAGCGGGAGCTTCTTTGAGCAGTACTTC.

The V gene is TRBV28, the J gene TRBJ1-5; tentative D call: TRBD1 (5 bases). Germline V lookup: CDR1 MDHEN, CDR2 SYDVKM. V shed 2 bases and J shed 11 bases, with 13 bases lying between them. This CDR3 has 13 residues. The CDR3 bases are TGTGCCAGCAGTTTAGGGGGGGTCCCGGCCCAGCATTTT. Amino acids: CASSLGGVPAQHF. The full variable domain, with the rest looked up from reference TRBV28 and TRBJ1-5, is DVKVTQSSRYLVKRTGEKVFLECVQDMDHENMFWYRQDPGLGLRLIYFSYDVKMKEKGDIPEGYSVSREKKERFSLILESASTNQTSMYLCASSLGGVPAQHFGDGTRLSIL.

V is TRBV28 and J is TRBJ1-1; 7 nucleotides align to TRBD1. The CDR3 is made up of 13 amino acids. With 3 bases clipped from V and 10 bases from J, the junction kept 8 bases outside the gene matches. Germline V gives CDR1 MDHEN, CDR2 SYDVKM. The CDR3: CASSLTGSVRAFF. As DNA, the CDR3 is TGTGCCAGCAGTTTGACAGGGTCCGTAAGAGCTTTCTTT.

The V call is TRBV7-3, the J call TRBJ2-3; 7 nucleotides match TRBD2. J was trimmed by 8 bases and V by 0 bases; bases with no gene match: 8. This CDR3 is 15 amino acids long. Germline V gene lookup returns CDR1 SGHTA and CDR2 FQGTGA. The CDR3 spells CASSLTSGRAGTQYF. The CDR3 bases are TGTGCCAGCAGCTTAACTAGTGGGAGGGCAGGTACGCAGTATTTT.

This clone occurred a few times. The chain has TRBV24-1 and TRBJ2-7; TRBD1 might be the D (5 bases). The CDR3 contains 13 residues. V was trimmed by 4 bases and J by 3 bases, leaving 9 bases between them. Germline V lookup: CDR1 KGHDR, CDR2 SFDVKD. Written as DNA, the CDR3 is TGTGCCACCAGTGACAGCGACAGCTACGAGCAGTACTTC. Translation gives CATSDSDSYEQYF.

The rearrangement joins TRBV15 to TRBJ2-7; 8 bases are shared with TRBD2. Germline V gene lookup returns CDR1 LNHNV and CDR2 YYDKDF (reference sequence). V shed 5 bases and J 3 bases; nucleotides not matched to a gene: 9. The CDR3 sequence is 15 residues long. The DNA of the CDR3 is TGTGCCACCAGCCTCCGGCGGGGGGCCCTCTACGAGCAGTACTTC. This gives the protein CATSLRRGALYEQYF.

The V and J genes are TRBV28 and TRBJ1-2; 9 nucleotides match TRBD1. CDR3 length equals 14 residues. Germline V gene data show CDR1 as MDHEN and CDR2 as SYDVKM. V lost 6 bases to trimming and J lost 5 bases; unmatched junction nucleotides: 7. The CDR3 coding sequence is TGTGCCAGCAGGACTGACAGGGGGTGGTATGGCTACACCTTC. This codes for CASRTDRGWYGYTF.

The genes are TRBV19 and TRBJ2-7, with D possibly matching TRBD2 (6 bases). The V end was cut by 6 bases, the J end by 7 bases, with 10 bases between. The CDR3 loop spans 11 amino acids. CDR1 and CDR2 from the germline V gene are LNHDA and SQIVND (reference sequence). For the CDR3, the DNA is TGTGCCAGTAGCTCGGGAGCTGAGCAGTACTTC. Its translation is CASSSGAEQYF.

V gene TRBV2 combines with J gene TRBJ1-3; D is unclear. Trimming removed 8 bases from V and 0 bases from J, with 11 bases in between. The CDR3 has 14 residues. Germline CDR1 SNHLY, CDR2 FYNNEI. The DNA for the CDR3 is TGTGCCAGCTGGAGCGGGGTCTCTGGAAACACCATATATTTT. It yields the protein CASWSGVSGNTIYF.

The chain joins TRBV20-1 to TRBJ2-1; D might be TRBD1 (6 bases). Germline assignment: CDR1 DFQATT and CDR2 SNEGSKA (reference sequence). There are 14 residues in the CDR3. Trimming removed 3 bases at V and 5 bases at J, with 14 bases between. DNA for the CDR3: TGCAGTGCTAGTCCGGGACAAAGCAACAATGAGCAGTTCTTC. Protein: CSASPGQSNNEQFF.

The chain carries TRBV7-9 and TRBJ2-1, with 14 nucleotides matching TRBD2. J lost 6 bases, V lost 1 base, and 5 bases had no gene match. This CDR3 has 17 amino acids. Germline V CDR1 and CDR2: SEHNR, FQNEAQ (reference sequence). Written as DNA, the CDR3 is TGTGCCAGCAGCTTAGTCCGGACTAGCGGGAGGCCCAATGAGCAGTTCTTC. Amino acid sequence: CASSLVRTSGRPNEQFF.

The chain links TRBV7-2 to TRBJ2-7; maybe TRBD1 (5 bases). The CDR3 spans 13 residues. The V gene lost 5 bases and the J gene lost 2 bases, with 10 bases spanning the gap. CDR1 and CDR2 from the germline V gene are SGHTA and FQGNSA. DNA for the CDR3: TGTGCCAGCAGCGGCAGGGTAGCCTACGAGCAGTACTTC. Amino acid sequence: CASSGRVAYEQYF.

This chain connects TRBV18 to TRBJ1-2; tentatively, D is TRBD1 (5 bases). Germline loops: CDR1 KGHSH, CDR2 LQKENI. V lost 5 bases and J 8 bases, leaving 18 bases between the germline ends. The CDR3 has 14 residues. The CDR3 nucleotides are TGTGCCAGCTCAGAGGCGGGGGTAGATCGAGGCTACACCTTC. It translates to CASSEAGVDRGYTF.